This T cell receptor beta chain was identified in a study of blood T cell repertoires in COVID-19. In the study overall: From T cells, B-cell-depleted T cells, or PBMCs came the material, which was cDNA or gDNA.

Per the study methods: Reference gene primer amplification in the assay estimated nucleated cell counts. The assay was immunoSEQ multiplex PCR, and TCRdb's table has in-frame clones only and misses some. For V, J and clone size, that table is used; D and trimming come from the DNA. The data show under 45,000 clones, around 76% seen once. This TCR derives from a man older than 75 with acute or convalescent COVID-19. Sample: peripheral blood.

DNA of the CDR3: TGTGCCAGCAGTGAAGGGGGCAGGGCGGGCACGCAGTATTTT. Translation: CASSEGGRAGTQYF. The chain couples TRBV25-1 to TRBJ2-3; TRBD1 might be the D (6 bases). The CDR3 length is 14 residues. Trimming pared 2 bases from V and 9 bases from J, leaving 15 bases between. Germline lookup yields CDR1 MGHDK and CDR2 SYGVNS. The full variable domain, its missing parts supplied by reference TRBV25-1 and TRBJ2-3, is EADIYQTPRYLVIGTGKKITLECSQTMGHDKMYWYQQDPGMELHLIHYSYGVNSTEKGDLSSESTVSRIRTEHFPLTLESARPSHTSQYLCASSEGGRAGTQYFGPGTRLTVL.